The 16 T cell receptor beta chains below come from one sample, sequenced in a study of T cell responses to AZD1222 COVID-19 vaccine. Profiling relied on immunoSEQ multiplex PCR, and the TCRdb table lists in-frame clones only, not all of them. The sample holds 90,000 to 150,000 clones; 70% to 90% are singletons and the top ten take under 9%. Material: peripheral blood, obtained on day 0 of AZD1222 vaccination. The receptors originated from an adult in good health.

The chain is built from TRBV10-1 and TRBJ2-7, with TRBD1 matching over 7 bases. The V gene end was trimmed by 5 bases and the J gene end by 7 bases; junction bases not matched to a gene: 17. CDR1 is WNHNN, CDR2 SYGVQD, per germline (reference sequence). This CDR3 contains 16 residues. The CDR3 region has the DNA TGCGCCAGCAGTCAGAACAGGGGCACCCTTGTGGGAGAGCAGTACTTC. It translates to CASSQNRGTLVGEQYF.

V is TRBV18 and J is TRBJ1-2; 7 bases agree with TRBD1. The CDR3 loop spans 14 amino acids. Germline V CDR1 and CDR2: KGHSH, LQKENI. V lost 3 bases to trimming and J lost 4 bases; unmatched junction nucleotides: 5. The CDR3 coding sequence is TGTGCCAGCTCACCGGCGAGGGACAGCTATGGCTACACCTTC. It specifies CASSPARDSYGYTF.

This clone showed up just once. The chain links TRBV18 to TRBJ1-3; 8 nucleotides agree with TRBD1. V lost 3 bases, J lost 8 bases, and 9 bases stayed unmatched. CDR3 size: 15 residues. Germline CDR1 KGHSH, CDR2 LQKENI. The CDR3 here is CASSPGQLQGDTIYF. DNA of the CDR3: TGTGCCAGCTCACCTGGACAGTTACAGGGGGACACCATATATTTT.

V is TRBV2 and J is TRBJ1-2; no firm D call. V gave up 6 bases and J gave up 8 bases, with 19 bases separating them. Germline CDR1 is SNHLY and CDR2 is FYNNEI. This CDR3 spans 14 amino acids. The chain's CDR3 is CASRRGFIGWGYTF. The CDR3 DNA is TGTGCCAGCAGGCGGGGATTCATAGGATGGGGCTACACCTTC.

The V gene is TRBV28, the J gene TRBJ2-7; the D gene is possibly TRBD2 (6 bases). In germline, CDR1 is MDHEN, CDR2 SYDVKM. The V end was cut by 2 bases, the J end by 6 bases, with 8 bases between. The CDR3 has 12 amino acids. The chain's CDR3 is CASSLGGTEQYF. In nucleotides, the CDR3 is TGTGCCAGCAGTTTAGGCGGGACCGAGCAGTACTTC.

This chain links TRBV18 with TRBJ2-7, with TRBD2 matching 10 bases. The ends lost 2 bases at V and 1 base at J; junction bases unmatched: 2. The CDR3 is made up of 15 amino acids. CDR1 is KGHSH and CDR2 is LQKENI in the germline V gene. The DNA of the CDR3 is TGTGCCAGCTCACCAGGACTAGCGGAGTCCTACGAGCAGTACTTC. It specifies CASSPGLAESYEQYF.

A single count supports this clone. The chain is built from TRBV7-9 and TRBJ1-2, with D perhaps TRBD1 (5 bases). CDR3 length: 15 residues. CDR1 is SEHNR and CDR2 is FQNEAQ in the germline V gene (reference sequence). Trimming stripped 5 bases from V and 6 bases from J, with 19 bases between. CDR3 DNA: TGTGCCAGCAGCCCTTGGGACCGGGGCGGGAATGGCTACACCTTC. Translated, it gives CASSPWDRGGNGYTF.

V and J are TRBV12-3 or TRBV12-4 and TRBJ2-1; the D gene is possibly TRBD1 (5 bases). V dropped 5 bases and J dropped 10 bases, with 12 bases sitting between them. The CDR3 has 12 amino acids. In DNA form, the CDR3 reads TGTGCCAGCAGTCCATCCAGGGTCGAGCAGTTCTTC. Its translation is CASSPSRVEQFF.

The chain recombines TRBV11-2 with TRBJ2-1, with D uncertain. The CDR3 loop spans 16 amino acids. The germline V and J ends were trimmed by 2 bases and 2 bases, with 13 bases remaining between them. Germline V lookup: CDR1 SGHAT, CDR2 FQNNGV. CDR3 sequence: CASSLRFPVPYNEQFF. For the CDR3, the DNA is TGTGCCAGCAGCTTAAGGTTCCCGGTACCCTACAATGAGCAGTTCTTC. The variable domain in full, completed from reference TRBV11-2 and TRBJ2-1, reads EAGVAQSPRYKIIEKRQSVAFWCNPISGHATLYWYQQILGQGPKLLIQFQNNGVVDDSQLPKDRFSAERLKGVDSTLKIQPAKLEDSAVYLCASSLRFPVPYNEQFFGPGTRLTVL.

The rearrangement links TRBV5-1 to TRBJ1-3, with D unresolved. With 0 bases removed from V and 0 bases from J, the gap between germline ends came to 7 bases. This CDR3 has 15 amino acids. Germline assignment: CDR1 SGHRS and CDR2 YFSETQ. As DNA, the CDR3 is TGCGCCAGCAGCTTGGGTACCAGCTCTGGAAACACCATATATTTT. Its translation: CASSLGTSSGNTIYF.

The V call is TRBV5-1, the J call TRBJ1-1; possibly TRBD1 for D (5 bases). This CDR3 has 14 amino acids. V was shortened by 3 bases and J by 3 bases, with 12 bases between the two germline ends. Germline lookup yields CDR1 SGHRS and CDR2 YFSETQ. The CDR3 DNA follows: TGCGCCAGCAGCTCGGACACTGGGGACACTGAAGCTTTCTTT. It specifies CASSSDTGDTEAFF. Together with reference TRBV5-1 and TRBJ1-1, the CDR3 gives the full variable domain: KAGVTQTPRYLIKTRGQQVTLSCSPISGHRSVSWYQQTPGQGLQFLFEYFSETQRNKGNFPGRFSGRQFSNSRSEMNVSTLELGDSALYLCASSSDTGDTEAFFGQGTRLTVV.

V and J are TRBV7-2 and TRBJ2-7; D might be TRBD2 (6 bases). The CDR3 contains 17 residues. The V gene's germline CDR1 is SGHTA and CDR2 FQGNSA. V shed 1 base and J shed 1 base, with 17 bases lying between them. CDR3 residues: CASSLGWLAGRSYEQYF. Here the CDR3 DNA reads TGTGCCAGCAGCTTAGGTTGGTTGGCGGGAAGGTCCTACGAGCAGTACTTC.

V usage is TRBV29-1 and J usage is TRBJ1-2, with TRBD1 matching 8 bases. V lost 4 bases to trimming and J lost 0 bases; unmatched junction nucleotides: 10. The V gene's germline CDR1 is SQVTM and CDR2 ANQGSEA. The CDR3 extends over 16 amino acids. The CDR3 loop is CSVVSGQGYTNYGYTF. DNA of the CDR3: TGCAGCGTTGTCTCTGGACAGGGATATACTAACTATGGCTACACCTTC.

The CDR3: CAWSRGGVSPLHF. The CDR3 DNA sequence: TGTGCCTGGAGTCGGGGAGGGGTTTCACCCCTCCACTTT. The chain recombines TRBV30 with TRBJ1-6, with D maybe TRBD1 (5 bases). The CDR3 length is 13 residues. Germline lookup yields CDR1 GTSNPN and CDR2 SVGIG (reference sequence). Trimming removed 2 bases from V and 9 bases from J, with 11 bases in between.

The chain joins TRBV25-1 to TRBJ1-1, with D perhaps TRBD1 (5 bases). This CDR3 is 13 amino acids long. Germline CDR1 and CDR2: MGHDK and SYGVNS. V was trimmed by 7 bases and J by 3 bases, leaving 12 bases between them. The chain's CDR3 is CASKGLGDTEAFF. CDR3 nucleotide sequence: TGTGCCAGCAAGGGGCTTGGGGACACTGAAGCTTTCTTT.

The chain couples TRBV19 to TRBJ2-1; the match to TRBD2 covers 14 bases. V was clipped by 3 bases and J by 3 bases; unmatched bases: 7. This CDR3 spans 18 amino acids. The germline V gene encodes CDR1 LNHDA and CDR2 SQIVND (reference sequence). As DNA, the CDR3 is TGTGCCAGTAGTATTTTGGGACTAGCGGGAGAGCACTACAATGAGCAGTTCTTC. Its protein is CASSILGLAGEHYNEQFF.